This T cell receptor (beta chain) is from a study of T cell changes during pregnancy in multiple sclerosis. Germline values: CDR1 SQVTM, CDR2 ANQGSEA. The V segment lost 6 bases and the J segment 4 bases; nucleotides outside the gene matches: 11. The CDR3 is 15 residues long. Only in-frame clones appear in the TCRdb table, and some are missing; sequencing was by immunoSEQ multiplex PCR. In the table there are 70,000 to 95,000 clones, roughly 90% of which are singletons. The count of this clone is one. The source was peripheral blood, collected before pregnancy. The clonotype comes from a female donor with multiple sclerosis, enrolled in a pregnancy study. The chain joins TRBV29-1 to TRBJ2-3; 9 nucleotides agree with TRBD1. The CDR3 reads CSVTPGQGWSDTQYF. In nucleotides, the CDR3 is TGCAGCGTGACACCGGGACAGGGTTGGTCAGATACGCAGTATTTT.